This T cell receptor (beta chain) was profiled in a study of cytomegalovirus exposure and HLA in healthy donors. Notes on this clone: Its antigen is not known.

Healthy individuals who donated bone marrow served as the donors. The PCR was carried out with 60 Vbeta primers and 13 Jbeta primers. Some clones are missing from TCRdb's copy, which holds only in-frame ones; the method was immunoSEQ multiplex PCR. The repertoire holds more than 200,000 clones, about 81% seen once, with 6% in the top ten. This CDR3 is 14 amino acids long. CDR1 and CDR2 (germline): SNHLY, FYNNEI. The V segment lost 8 bases and the J segment 4 bases; nucleotides outside the gene matches: 10. Broader study findings: Analysis performed later showed TCR beta chains linked to HLA being more clonally expanded than equally common others. Association of a missense DCLRE1C variant with TCR beta V- and J-gene trimming was reported in a later analysis. Whilst most TCR sequences proved rare, a subset of public TCRs occurred across many donors.

This receptor was obtained from a middle-aged man in good health and CMV-seropositive. The sequenced sample consisted of PBMCs. The J gene is TRBJ1-2, the V gene TRBV2; 7 positions agree with TRBD1. CDR3 in amino acids: CASGGTGVTYGYTF. CDR3 bases: TGTGCCAGCGGGGGTACAGGGGTAACCTATGGCTACACCTTC.